This record concerns one TCR beta chain sequence. Antigen unknown. The validation cohort, a group of more than 100 subjects, included the donors and was separate from the approximately 700-subject first cohort. This sample stems from a study of cytomegalovirus exposure and HLA in healthy donors. Study results and caveats: TCR sequences were mostly rare, though some public TCRs occurred in many donors. It was confirmed in vitro that a few of the CMV-associated chains were specific for CMV antigens. Clusters of TCRs from the first cohort tended to co-occur in the roughly 120 validation repertoires (as a later analysis found).

This CDR3 has 9 residues. Trimming stripped 8 bases from V and 8 bases from J, with 6 bases between. Germline V gene data show CDR1 as MNHNS and CDR2 as SASEGT. The data were produced by immunoSEQ multiplex PCR, yet TCRdb's version contains in-frame clones alone and is incomplete. This sample has over 85,000 clones, with approximately 84% found just once. This chain links TRBV6-1 with TRBJ2-5; D remains ambiguous. Material for sequencing was PBMCs. This clonotype originated in a young woman in good health and CMV-seropositive. The CDR3 here is CASGLTQYF. The CDR3 coding sequence is TGTGCCAGCGGGCTAACCCAGTACTTC.